This T cell receptor beta chain comes out of a study of blood T cell repertoires in COVID-19. Study-wide background: Acute-phase and convalescent COVID-19 samples originated in the United States, Italy and Spain. T cells, B-cell-depleted T cells, or PBMCs supplied cDNA or gDNA.

This clone has a single count. Per the original methods: Estimates of nucleated cell counts were drawn from the amplification of reference gene primers. Generated by immunoSEQ multiplex PCR, the TCRdb table keeps only in-frame clones and is missing some. The V and J calls and clone size come from that table; D and trimming were worked out from the DNA. Altogether about 120,000 clones are present, 90% being singletons, with the ten largest covering roughly 4%. Germline assignment: CDR1 KGHSH and CDR2 LQKENI. The CDR3 has 15 residues. Unmatched junction bases numbered 4, after V lost 1 base and J lost 6 bases. Enrolled during active infection, Seattle patients were then followed longitudinally.

The specimen was peripheral blood. The chain recombines TRBV18 with TRBJ1-5, with 9 bases that match TRBD1. This receptor was identified in an older woman with COVID-19, enrolled during active disease. The CDR3 DNA follows: TGTGCCAGCTCACCACAAACAGGGGGCCGTCAGCCCCAGCATTTT. Its translation: CASSPQTGGRQPQHF.